The 6 T cell receptor beta chains below were found in one sample sequenced in a study of PD-L1 blockade in urothelial cancer. Measured with immunoSEQ multiplex PCR; TCRdb has only the in-frame clones, and not every one. The sample includes under 40,000 clones, 65% to 90% of them seen just once. Time point indicated: pretreatment peripheral blood. The sequences come from PBMCs, collected around atezolizumab (anti-PD-L1) treatment. These receptors originate from a man aged 60 to 75 with urothelial cancer.

This clone is medium-sized within its sample. The chain has TRBV6-1 and TRBJ1-3; a weak D match, TRBD1 (5 bases). V dropped 6 bases and J dropped 10 bases, with 13 bases sitting between them. Germline loops: CDR1 MNHNS, CDR2 SASEGT. The CDR3 spans 12 residues. The CDR3 region is CASRGTVGTIYF. The CDR3 bases are TGTGCCAGCAGGGGGACTGTCGGGACCATATATTTT.

The chain links TRBV19 to TRBJ2-1; 9 nucleotides line up with TRBD2. This CDR3 has 19 residues. CDR1 is LNHDA and CDR2 is SQIVND in the germline V gene (reference sequence). V gave up 4 bases and J gave up 6 bases; unmatched junction bases: 19. The CDR3 region has the DNA TGTGCCAGTAGTAAGGTGCGGGGGGGCCGGAAATTGGTCAGCAATGAGCAGTTCTTC. This gives the protein CASSKVRGGRKLVSNEQFF.

The CDR3 nucleotides are TGTGCCACCAAAGGGACAGCTCAATTCTATGGCTACACCTTC. This codes for CATKGTAQFYGYTF. J is TRBJ1-2 and V is TRBV28; 7 nucleotides match TRBD1. The CDR3 extends over 14 amino acids. V lost 10 bases and J lost 4; bases outside the gene matches: 12. Germline V gene data show CDR1 as MDHEN and CDR2 as SYDVKM.

The chain links TRBV7-2 to TRBJ2-5; D might be TRBD1 (6 bases). Germline values: CDR1 SGHTA, CDR2 FQGNSA. V was shortened by 0 bases and J by 2 bases, with 25 bases between the two germline ends. The length of the CDR3 is 20 residues. This CDR3 reads CASSLAGSVGAPVEQETQYF. Here the CDR3 DNA reads TGTGCCAGCAGCTTAGCTGGATCCGTGGGGGCGCCGGTTGAACAAGAGACCCAGTACTTC. Combining the CDR3 with reference TRBV7-2 and TRBJ2-5 gives the whole variable domain GAGVSQSPSNKVTEKGKDVELRCDPISGHTALYWYRQSLGQGLEFLIYFQGNSAPDKSGLPSDRFSAERTGGSVSTLTIQRTQQEDSAVYLCASSLAGSVGAPVEQETQYFGPGTRLLVL.

The chain couples TRBV5-4 to TRBJ1-1; tentative D call: TRBD1 (6 bases). The V gene's germline CDR1 is SGHNT and CDR2 YYREEE (reference sequence). The CDR3 is 15 residues long. Trimming stripped 0 bases from V and 1 base from J, with 10 bases between. CDR3: CASSLAGTKNTEAFF. In DNA, the CDR3 is TGTGCCAGCAGCTTGGCCGGGACAAAGAACACTGAAGCTTTCTTT.

The chain links TRBV27 to TRBJ2-7; 7 bases line up with TRBD1. CDR1 and CDR2 from the germline V gene are MNHEY and SMNVEV (reference sequence). The V segment lost 5 bases and the J segment 3 bases; nucleotides outside the gene matches: 4. This CDR3 is built from 13 residues. The chain's CDR3 is CASSLTGYYEQYF. The CDR3 nucleotides are TGTGCCAGCAGTCTGACAGGGTACTACGAGCAGTACTTC.